The entry that follows covers one T cell receptor beta chain sequence. Its target is unknown. CDR1 is SNHLY, CDR2 FYNNEI, per germline. The germline V and J ends were trimmed by 11 bases and 2 bases, with 12 bases remaining between them. The CDR3 totals 13 residues. TCRdb ran MiXCR on the reads and lists one entry per CDR3 protein. The sample consists of about 740,000 distinct CDR3 sequences, around 35% of them appearing once. This record belongs to a study of T cell repertoires in cytomegalovirus infection. About the research overall: It was the public TCR beta signatures that indicated both CMV infection and matching HLA type.

Study-wide results and limits: What dominated the ex vivo response were HLA-C-restricted CMV-specific TCR beta clonotypes. Identification of carriers of CMV plus the relevant HLA was performed using cumulative public TCR beta family frequency.

This rearrangement joins TRBV2 to TRBJ2-2; tentatively, D is TRBD1 or TRBD2 (5 bases each). Sequenced here: cultured PBMCs, sampled from culture after CMV antigen stimulation. The source of this sequence is a human donor in good health (CMV status not recorded). Some clones in this sample may be carry-over from other donors' samples. CDR3 sequence (DNA): TGTGCCGGAGGACAAATCAACACCGGGGAGCTGTTTTTT. Protein sequence: CAGGQINTGELFF. The full variable domain, with the rest looked up from reference TRBV2 and TRBJ2-2, is EPEVTQTPSHQVTQMGQEVILRCVPISNHLYFYWYRQILGQKVEFLVSFYNNEISEKSEIFDDQFSVERPDGSNFTLKIRSTKLEDSAMYFCAGGQINTGELFFGEGSRLTVL.